The source of this T cell receptor (beta chain) is a study of beta chain features in type 1 diabetes. Germline CDR1 reads SEHNR; CDR2 reads FQNEAQ (reference sequence). Trimming removed 0 bases from V and 8 bases from J, with 10 bases in between. This CDR3 region has 14 residues. Of note for this clone: The antigen is unknown.

The authors reverse transcribed all of the isolated RNA, so sequencing captured expressed TCRB transcripts. The study sequenced naive, central memory and regulatory T cell samples to an average of roughly 3.4 million reads. Clones were sequenced by immunoSEQ multiplex PCR, and TCRdb holds only the in-frame ones, with some missing. The repertoire holds 500,000 to 800,000 clones, with around 11% as singletons. Findings and limits, study-wide: Shorter TCRB CDR3s, moderately but significantly so, marked every one of the four CD4+ subsets in Type 1 diabetes patients. Although PCR might favor shorter templates, it would do so equally in patients and controls.

Sorted CD4+ subsets: naive, central memory, regulatory, stem cell-like memory (CD45RO/CCR7/CD25/CD127/CD95/CD27 panel). The material sequenced was naive CD4+ T cells from blood. The clonotype was recovered from a young man with type 1 diabetes. The chain has TRBV7-9 and TRBJ1-4, with D uncertain. CDR3 sequence reads: CASSLAATTEKLFF. The DNA of the CDR3 is TGTGCCAGCAGCTTAGCGGCCACAACAGAAAAACTGTTTTTT.